These 5 T cell receptor beta chains share one sample of origin, sequenced in a study of OX40 agonist ivuxolimab in advanced cancers. Measured with immunoSEQ multiplex PCR; TCRdb has only the in-frame clones, and not every one. The sample holds 80,000 to 85,000 clones, more than 70% seen once. The sequencing here drew on CD4+ or CD8+ T cells sorted from blood, taken in a trial of the OX40 agonist ivuxolimab. All receptors derive from an adult with an advanced solid tumor such as melanoma, head and neck, liver or kidney cancer.

This clone has a single count. The V and J genes are TRBV19 and TRBJ1-1, with D perhaps TRBD1 (5 bases). CDR3 size: 15 residues. The V gene lost 0 bases and the J gene lost 3 bases, with 11 bases spanning the gap. Germline V gene data show CDR1 as LNHDA and CDR2 as SQIVND (reference sequence). The CDR3 is CASSIDRLGDTEAFF. CDR3 coding DNA: TGTGCCAGTAGTATAGACCGGTTAGGGGACACTGAAGCTTTCTTT.

J is TRBJ1-1 and V is TRBV30, with 7 bases fitting TRBD1. Trimming took 5 bases from V and 9 from J; bases not matched to a gene: 9. The CDR3 covers 12 residues. The germline V gene has CDR1 GTSNPN and CDR2 SVGIG (reference sequence). CDR3 region: CAWAGGGSQAFF. Here the CDR3 DNA reads TGTGCCTGGGCAGGGGGAGGTAGCCAAGCTTTCTTT.

The rearrangement joins TRBV6-5 to TRBJ2-7; 8 bases align to TRBD2. CDR3 length: 15 residues. Looked up from germline, CDR1 is MNHEY and CDR2 is SVGAGI. The ends lost 4 bases at V and 3 bases at J; junction bases unmatched: 8. The CDR3 DNA is TGTGCCAGCAGTTTCGGGTGGGCGGGAGGCTACGAGCAGTACTTC. Translation: CASSFGWAGGYEQYF.

The chain has TRBV6-1 and TRBJ2-5; perhaps D is TRBD1 or TRBD2 (5 bases each). There are 14 residues in the CDR3. The germline V and J ends were trimmed by 8 bases and 5 bases, with 18 bases remaining between them. Germline assignment: CDR1 MNHNS and CDR2 SASEGT. The chain's CDR3 is CASGPVGVAETQYF. CDR3 coding DNA: TGTGCCAGCGGTCCCGTGGGGGTAGCGGAGACCCAGTACTTC.

This clone came up once. The rearrangement uses TRBV7-9 and TRBJ2-5; D possibly uses TRBD1 or TRBD2 (5 bases each). Deletions cut 1 base from V and 5 bases from J, with 11 bases between. This CDR3 has 14 residues. CDR1 SEHNR and CDR2 FQNEAQ come from the germline V gene (reference sequence). CDR3 sequence reads: CASSLDNRRETQYF. As DNA, the CDR3 is TGTGCCAGCAGCTTAGATAACAGGAGGGAGACCCAGTACTTC.